Described below is a single T cell receptor (beta chain) sequence and its context. Its target is unknown. Primers for the PCR totalled 60 Vbeta and 13 Jbeta. Generated by immunoSEQ multiplex PCR, the TCRdb table keeps only in-frame clones and is missing some. The sample contains roughly 160,000 clones, approximately 77% of which appear only once. This sample is drawn from a study of cytomegalovirus exposure and HLA in healthy donors. General study results and limits: Later analysis showed TCR association rates varying by HLA locus, highest for DRB1 and lowest for HLA-C. As a later analysis showed, a missense DCLRE1C variant was linked to trimming of TCR beta V- and J-genes. Rarity characterized most TCR sequences, yet some public TCRs appeared in many donors.

The CDR3 extends over 14 amino acids. Germline V gene sequence: CDR1 MNHEY, CDR2 SVGAGI. V lost 0 bases, J lost 1 base, and 6 bases lay in between. V and J are TRBV6-5 and TRBJ2-5, with unresolved D. This TCR was recovered from a man aged 30 to 45 in good health and CMV-seropositive. What was sequenced was PBMCs. The CDR3 DNA reads TGTGCCAGCAGTTACTCCACAACCCAAGAGACCCAGTACTTC. It specifies CASSYSTTQETQYF.